One and the same sample provided the 5 T cell receptor beta chains below, sequenced in a study of memory CD4+ T cells and cytomegalovirus serostatus. Profiling relied on immunoSEQ multiplex PCR, and the TCRdb table lists in-frame clones only, not all of them. This table has around 84,000 clones, 65% to 85% appearing once. The sort gate was single viable CD3+CD4+CD8-CD45RO+ cells for memory CD4+ T cells. The sequencing sample was made of memory CD4+ T cells from blood. Receptors were obtained from an adult in good health and CMV-seronegative.

The chain combines TRBV6-6 with TRBJ1-2; 10 nucleotides agree with TRBD1. The CDR3 sequence is 15 residues long. V lost 5 bases and J lost 4; bases outside the gene matches: 7. Germline V CDR1 and CDR2: MNHNY, SVGAGI (reference sequence). The CDR3 nucleotides are TGTGCCAGCAGTCCGAGACAGGGGGCGTCCTATGGCTACACCTTC. Translating gives CASSPRQGASYGYTF.

V gene TRBV11-2 combines with J gene TRBJ1-6, with no clear D. The CDR3 has 12 amino acids. CDR1 is SGHAT, CDR2 FQNNGV, per germline. Trimming removed 5 bases from V and 10 bases from J, with 9 bases in between. CDR3 sequence: CASSRDRSPLHF. The CDR3 DNA reads as TGTGCCAGCAGCAGAGATCGGTCACCCCTCCACTTT.

This sequence joins TRBV6-1 and TRBJ1-4, with a tentative D call TRBD1 (5 bases). Looked up from germline, CDR1 is MNHNS and CDR2 is SASEGT. There are 15 residues in the CDR3. V lost 6 bases and J 2 bases, leaving 13 bases between the germline ends. The CDR3 sequence: CASRRTQVTNEKLFF. Here the CDR3 DNA reads TGTGCCAGCAGGAGGACACAGGTCACTAATGAAAAACTGTTTTTT.

This sequence joins TRBV2 and TRBJ1-2, with 7 positions matching TRBD1. The CDR3 is made up of 13 amino acids. V gave up 3 bases and J gave up 4 bases; unmatched junction bases: 2. Germline CDR1 and CDR2: SNHLY and FYNNEI. As DNA, the CDR3 is TGTGCCAGCAGTGAGGACAGGAGCTATGGCTACACCTTC. Amino acid sequence: CASSEDRSYGYTF. Based on the CDR3 plus reference TRBV2 and TRBJ1-2, the full variable domain is EPEVTQTPSHQVTQMGQEVILRCVPISNHLYFYWYRQILGQKVEFLVSFYNNEISEKSEIFDDQFSVERPDGSNFTLKIRSTKLEDSAMYFCASSEDRSYGYTFGSGTRLTVV.

This chain links TRBV7-2 with TRBJ2-7, with D possibly matching TRBD2 (6 bases). V shed 1 base and J shed 2 bases, with 12 bases lying between them. In germline, CDR1 is SGHTA, CDR2 FQGNSA. The CDR3 is made up of 15 amino acids. Here the CDR3 DNA reads TGTGCCAGCAGCTTAGGAGGAGGGCAGGCCTACGAGCAGTACTTC. This translates into CASSLGGGQAYEQYF.